The 26 T cell receptor beta chains in this list originate from one sample, sequenced in a study of identical twins. TCRdb re-derived calls from the 5' RACE reads in MiXCR, one entry per CDR3 protein. The sample has 400,000 to 500,000 distinct CDR3 sequences, about a fifth seen once; the top ten hold approximately 12%. The specimen was naive T cells sorted from blood. The receptor set was obtained from a man in his forties or fifties in good health.

V gene TRBV15 combines with J gene TRBJ1-1; no firm D call. CDR3 length equals 13 residues. V dropped 3 bases and J dropped 5 bases, with 10 bases sitting between them. CDR1 is LNHNV, CDR2 YYDKDF, per germline (reference sequence). The CDR3 protein is CATSSLARTEAFF. In DNA form, the CDR3 reads TGTGCCACCAGCAGCTTAGCACGGACTGAAGCTTTCTTT.

This clonotype was seen only a few times. V is TRBV20-1 and J is TRBJ2-5; D is unclear. V lost 3 bases to trimming and J lost 2 bases, with 10 bases between them. The CDR3 contains 13 residues. Germline-derived CDR1 and CDR2 are DFQATT and SNEGSKA (reference sequence). CDR3 DNA sequence: TGCAGTGCTAGGAATAACCTTCAAGAGACCCAGTACTTC. Its translation: CSARNNLQETQYF.

This clonotype came up many times. This sequence joins TRBV20-1 and TRBJ2-3, with 9 bases lining up with TRBD2. V gave up 1 base and J gave up 2 bases; unmatched junction bases: 16. The CDR3 is made up of 19 amino acids. Germline V lookup: CDR1 DFQATT, CDR2 SNEGSKA (reference sequence). The CDR3: CSARGGNLAGAFATDTQYF. The DNA of the CDR3 is TGCAGTGCTAGAGGAGGGAATTTAGCGGGGGCGTTTGCCACAGATACGCAGTATTTT.

In this sample, this clonotype turned up a few times. The chain links TRBV20-1 to TRBJ1-6; weak D call: TRBD1 (5 bases). Germline V gene data show CDR1 as DFQATT and CDR2 as SNEGSKA (reference sequence). Trimming removed 1 base at V and 8 bases at J, with 15 bases between. The length of the CDR3 is 15 residues. This CDR3 reads CSARGGAPADSPLHF. CDR3 DNA: TGCAGTGCTAGAGGAGGGGCCCCAGCAGATTCACCCCTCCACTTT.

On this clonotype: Since no conserved phenylalanine or tryptophan closes the CDR3, a read error is the likely cause. V and J are TRBV28 and TRBJ2-2; 10 nucleotides match TRBD1. From germline, CDR1 is MDHEN and CDR2 SYDVKM. There are 15 residues in the CDR3. V trimming: 7 bases; J trimming: 3 bases; junction bases outside the gene matches: 5. CDR3 sequence (DNA): TGTGCCAGCACCCTGGGGACAGGGGACACCGGGGAGCTGTTTTCT. This encodes CASTLGTGDTGELFS.

The rearrangement uses TRBV19 and TRBJ2-3, with D unclear. CDR1 is LNHDA, CDR2 SQIVND, per germline (reference sequence). This CDR3 contains 14 residues. The ends were cut back, 6 bases at V and 2 bases at J, with 12 bases in the middle. The DNA for the CDR3 is TGTGCCAGTAGGCCGGCCGGTTACACAGATACGCAGTATTTT. As protein: CASRPAGYTDTQYF.

The gene calls are TRBV20-1 and TRBJ2-2; no reliable D call. The CDR3 is made up of 13 amino acids. In germline, CDR1 is DFQATT, CDR2 SNEGSKA (reference sequence). V was trimmed by 5 bases and J by 1 base, leaving 8 bases between them. CDR3 residues: CSASQENTGELFF. CDR3 DNA: TGCAGTGCTTCCCAGGAGAACACCGGGGAGCTGTTTTTT.

The chain recombines TRBV15 with TRBJ2-3; 11 bases are shared with TRBD2. CDR1 is LNHNV, CDR2 YYDKDF, per germline (reference sequence). This CDR3 contains 21 residues. V was pared by 3 bases and J by 0 bases, with 17 bases of the junction left unmatched. The chain's CDR3 is CATSSYPYRPGLADSTDTQYF. CDR3 sequence (DNA): TGTGCCACCAGCAGCTACCCGTACCGGCCGGGACTAGCGGATAGCACAGATACGCAGTATTTT.

The chain recombines TRBV20-1 with TRBJ2-2; TRBD2 agrees at 7 bases. V was pared by 4 bases and J by 4 bases, with 6 bases of the junction left unmatched. This CDR3 has 14 residues. CDR1 and CDR2 (germline): DFQATT, SNEGSKA (reference sequence). The DNA for the CDR3 is TGCAGTGCTATTAGCGGGCGGGCCACCGGGGAGCTGTTTTTT. Its protein product is CSAISGRATGELFF.

This clonotype was seen more than once but under ten times. J is TRBJ1-4 and V is TRBV6-1; D unresolved. Trimming left V 7 bases short and J 9 bases short, with 21 bases between. The germline gives CDR1 MNHNS, CDR2 SASEGT. This CDR3 has 15 amino acids. CDR3 nucleotides: TGTGCCAGCACTAAAGCTCCGTTCAGTAGTCAAAAACTGTTTTTT. Translating it yields CASTKAPFSSQKLFF.

This clonotype was observed many times. The J gene is TRBJ2-3, the V gene TRBV15, with a tentative D call TRBD2 (5 bases). Trimming left V 5 bases short and J 5 bases short, with 11 bases between. This CDR3 has 13 residues. From germline, CDR1 is LNHNV and CDR2 YYDKDF (reference sequence). CDR3 sequence reads: CATSVGGGDTQYF. The CDR3 coding sequence is TGTGCCACCAGCGTTGGAGGCGGAGATACGCAGTATTTT. Full variable domain (remainder filled in from reference TRBV15 and TRBJ2-3): DAMVIQNPRYQVTQFGKPVTLSCSQTLNHNVMYWYQQKSSQAPKLLFHYYDKDFNNEADTPDNFQSRRPNTSFCFLDIRSPGLGDTAMYLCATSVGGGDTQYFGPGTRLTVL.

The chain employs TRBV20-1 and TRBJ1-6; a weak D match, TRBD1 (6 bases). Germline V gives CDR1 DFQATT, CDR2 SNEGSKA (reference sequence). The germline V and J ends were trimmed by 1 base and 6 bases, with 10 bases remaining between them. CDR3 length equals 14 residues. The CDR3 DNA is TGCAGTGCTAGAGGGACAGACTTTAATTCACCCCTCCACTTT. This translates into CSARGTDFNSPLHF.

This clonotype was recorded at least ten times. The CDR3 sequence: CASSLWDRDQNIQYF. The CDR3 DNA reads TGTGCCAGCAGCTTATGGGACAGGGATCAGAACATTCAGTACTTC. This chain connects TRBV7-2 to TRBJ2-4; 9 nucleotides match TRBD1. CDR1 and CDR2 (germline): SGHTA, FQGNSA. Trimming removed 2 bases from V and 7 bases from J; junction bases left unmatched: 6. This CDR3 is built from 15 residues.

This clonotype was counted ten times or more. For the CDR3, the DNA is TGCGCCAGCAGTGACTGGCGGCGGGGGGTCCACTACGAGCAGTACTTC. Translating it yields CASSDWRRGVHYEQYF. The genes are TRBV10-2 and TRBJ2-7; 8 positions match TRBD2. CDR1 WSHSY and CDR2 SAAADI come from the germline V gene. V lost 3 bases and J lost 3; bases outside the gene matches: 10. This CDR3 comprises 16 residues.

This clonotype was detected many times. This rearrangement joins TRBV28 to TRBJ2-4; possible D gene TRBD1, 5 bases. Germline CDR1 reads MDHEN; CDR2 reads SYDVKM. Between the trimmed V and J ends, which lost 3 bases and 2 bases, there was a span of 8 bases. The CDR3 sequence is 14 residues long. The CDR3 here is CASSLGPPKNIQYF. The CDR3 coding sequence is TGTGCCAGCAGTTTGGGGCCGCCCAAAAACATTCAGTACTTC.

In this sample, this clonotype turned up once. A junction boundary mismatches the germline segment, possibly from a read error. The V gene is TRBV6-5, the J gene TRBJ2-1; 8 nucleotides agree with TRBD1. The CDR3 contains 12 residues. CDR1 MNHEY and CDR2 SVGAGI come from the germline V gene. CDR3 region: CASSSRTGSQVF. The DNA for the CDR3 is TGTGCCAGCAGTAGCAGGACAGGGAGTCAGGTCTTC.

This clonotype has only a few counts. The CDR3 loop reads CASSLALRDQPQHF. CDR3 DNA sequence: TGTGCCAGCAGTTTAGCGTTGAGGGACCAGCCCCAGCATTTT. The chain carries TRBV12-3 or TRBV12-4 and TRBJ1-5, with D possibly TRBD1 on 5 matching bases. V was trimmed by 0 bases and J by 7 bases, leaving 10 bases between them. The CDR3 has 14 residues.

This clonotype was detected many times. V is TRBV4-3 and J is TRBJ2-3; 7 bases map to TRBD2. The CDR3 has 14 residues. Trimming removed 0 bases from V and 11 bases from J; junction bases left unmatched: 8. CDR1 is LGHNA, CDR2 YSLEER, per germline. The CDR3 bases are TGCGCCAGCAGCCAAGACGGGAGAGAGCGGGGGCAGTATTTT. Residues: CASSQDGRERGQYF.

The rearrangement links TRBV7-2 to TRBJ2-3, with unresolved D. CDR3 length: 13 residues. Germline CDR1 reads SGHTA; CDR2 reads FQGNSA. V was trimmed by 3 bases and J by 4 bases, leaving 8 bases between them. The CDR3 protein is CASSFNAADTQYF. The CDR3 nucleotides read TGTGCCAGCAGCTTTAACGCCGCAGATACGCAGTATTTT. Supplemented by reference TRBV7-2 and TRBJ2-3, the full variable domain reads GAGVSQSPSNKVTEKGKDVELRCDPISGHTALYWYRQSLGQGLEFLIYFQGNSAPDKSGLPSDRFSAERTGGSVSTLTIQRTQQEDSAVYLCASSFNAADTQYFGPGTRLTVL.

This clonotype turned up a few times. This chain uses TRBV6-1 with TRBJ2-4; D is undetermined. The V gene's germline CDR1 is MNHNS and CDR2 SASEGT. The CDR3 runs 15 residues. Trimming took 4 bases from V and 3 from J, leaving 13 bases between them. The CDR3 sequence is CASSVSGFGKNIQYF. The CDR3 DNA sequence: TGTGCCAGCAGTGTTTCAGGTTTTGGCAAAAACATTCAGTACTTC.

The J gene is TRBJ2-3, the V gene TRBV5-1; the match to TRBD2 covers 8 bases. Germline V gene data show CDR1 as SGHRS and CDR2 as YFSETQ. The CDR3 loop spans 14 amino acids. V trimming: 3 bases; J trimming: 5 bases; junction bases outside the gene matches: 5. The CDR3 DNA is TGCGCCAGCAGCTCTCGGGGGGGGCTAGATACGCAGTATTTT. Protein sequence: CASSSRGGLDTQYF.

This clonotype showed up just a few times. The rearrangement links TRBV5-6 to TRBJ2-1; 11 bases are shared with TRBD2. The length of the CDR3 is 16 residues. The junction had 11 bases not matched to a gene; V was cut back by 2 bases and J by 10 bases. The germline V gene has CDR1 SGHDT and CDR2 YYEEEE. The CDR3 DNA reads TGTGCCAGCAGCTTCGGGGTTAGCGGGGGGGCTTTCGAGCAGTTCTTC. Its protein is CASSFGVSGGAFEQFF. Full variable domain (remainder filled in from reference TRBV5-6 and TRBJ2-1): DAGVTQSPTHLIKTRGQQVTLRCSPKSGHDTVSWYQQALGQGPQFIFQYYEEEERQRGNFPDRFSGHQFPNYSSELNVNALLLGDSALYLCASSFGVSGGAFEQFFGPGTRLTVL.

This clonotype was picked up a small number of times. The CDR3 loop is CATSDSGPSDFYGYTF. The CDR3 bases are TGTGCCACCAGTGATTCGGGACCGTCGGATTTCTATGGCTACACCTTC. The V and J genes are TRBV24-1 and TRBJ1-2, with D possibly matching TRBD1 (5 bases). The germline V gene has CDR1 KGHDR and CDR2 SFDVKD. CDR3 size: 16 residues. V lost 2 bases to trimming and J lost 4 bases, with 16 bases between them.

The V and J genes are TRBV20-1 and TRBJ2-3; 9 bases line up with TRBD2. Germline V gives CDR1 DFQATT, CDR2 SNEGSKA (reference sequence). V was pared by 5 bases and J by 4 bases, with 7 bases of the junction left unmatched. CDR3 length: 14 residues. CDR3 amino acids: CSAPKAGGADTQYF. As DNA, the CDR3 is TGCAGTGCTCCCAAAGCGGGGGGCGCAGATACGCAGTATTTT.

The chain carries TRBV7-9 and TRBJ1-2; tentative D call: TRBD1 (5 bases). Trimming removed 0 bases at V and 7 bases at J, with 9 bases between. This CDR3 spans 13 amino acids. Germline CDR1 and CDR2: SEHNR and FQNEAQ (reference sequence). The CDR3 spells CASSLATGTGYTF. The CDR3 DNA follows: TGTGCCAGCAGCTTAGCGACGGGGACTGGCTACACCTTC.

This chain uses TRBV9 with TRBJ1-2; D remains ambiguous. Trimming left V 4 bases short and J 2 bases short, with 12 bases between. CDR3 size: 14 residues. Germline V lookup: CDR1 SGDLS, CDR2 YYNGEE. The CDR3 DNA reads as TGTGCCAGCAGCACAAGTGGACGGAACTATGGCTACACCTTC. Its translation is CASSTSGRNYGYTF.